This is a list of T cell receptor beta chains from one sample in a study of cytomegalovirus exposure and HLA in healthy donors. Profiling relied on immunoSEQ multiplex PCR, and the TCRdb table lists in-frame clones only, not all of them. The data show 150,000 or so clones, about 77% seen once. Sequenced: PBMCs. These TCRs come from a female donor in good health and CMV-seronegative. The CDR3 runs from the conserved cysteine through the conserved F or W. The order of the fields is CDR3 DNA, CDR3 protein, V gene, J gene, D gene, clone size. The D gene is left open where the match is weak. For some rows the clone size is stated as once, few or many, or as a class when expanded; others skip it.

CDR3nt: TGTGCCAGCGAAGAACAGACCCTGAACACCGGGGAGCTGTTTTTT; CDR3aa: CASEEQTLNTGELFF; v_gene: TRBV2; j_gene: TRBJ2-2; d_gene: NA; abundance: NA
CDR3nt: TGTGCCAGCAGCTTCGGTCAGGGGGGCCATGAAAAACTGTTTTTT; CDR3aa: CASSFGQGGHEKLFF; v_gene: TRBV7-9; j_gene: TRBJ1-4; d_gene: TRBD1; abundance: few
CDR3nt: TGTGCCAGCAGCCGGGACAGCTTGGGGCGCACTGAAGCTTTCTTT; CDR3aa: CASSRDSLGRTEAFF; v_gene: TRBV6-1; j_gene: TRBJ1-1; d_gene: TRBD1; abundance: NA
CDR3nt: TGCGCCAGCAGCTTTCAAAAGGGGACAGGGGGCCTCACCGGGGAGCTGTTTTTT; CDR3aa: CASSFQKGTGGLTGELFF; v_gene: TRBV5-1; j_gene: TRBJ2-2; d_gene: TRBD1; abundance: few
CDR3nt: TGTGCCAGCAGTTTTAAGTGGTCGGGCACCGGGGAGCTGTTTTTT; CDR3aa: CASSFKWSGTGELFF; v_gene: TRBV27; j_gene: TRBJ2-2; d_gene: NA; abundance: NA
CDR3nt: TGTGCCAGCAGACCCCGGAGCTCTGGAAACACCATATATTTT; CDR3aa: CASRPRSSGNTIYF; v_gene: TRBV27; j_gene: TRBJ1-3; d_gene: NA; abundance: NA
CDR3nt: TGTGCCATCAGTGAGATGGTAGGGAGCACTGAAGCTTTCTTT; CDR3aa: CAISEMVGSTEAFF; v_gene: TRBV10-3; j_gene: TRBJ1-1; d_gene: NA; abundance: few
CDR3nt: TGTGCCGGCAGTGTTAGCGGGACATCCTATGGCTACACCTTC; CDR3aa: CAGSVSGTSYGYTF; v_gene: TRBV6-1; j_gene: TRBJ1-2; d_gene: NA; abundance: NA
CDR3nt: TGTGCCAGCAGTGGGCCACCTGGTACGCAGTATTTT; CDR3aa: CASSGPPGTQYF; v_gene: TRBV6-5; j_gene: TRBJ2-3; d_gene: NA; abundance: NA
CDR3nt: TGTGCCAGCAGCGCCTGGACAGGGGGCCGCACTGAAGCTTTCTTT; CDR3aa: CASSAWTGGRTEAFF; v_gene: TRBV5-6; j_gene: TRBJ1-1; d_gene: TRBD1; abundance: NA
CDR3nt: TGTGCCACCCAGGGGGAGGTAGATACGCAGTATTTT; CDR3aa: CATQGEVDTQYF; v_gene: TRBV10-3; j_gene: TRBJ2-3; d_gene: NA; abundance: NA
CDR3nt: TGTGCCAGCAGCCCACAGACAGGGTCCAAAAACATTCAGTACTTC; CDR3aa: CASSPQTGSKNIQYF; v_gene: TRBV5-6; j_gene: TRBJ2-4; d_gene: TRBD1; abundance: NA
CDR3nt: TGTGCCAGCAGCGTAGCGTCAGGGGAAGGTGCTGAGCAGTTCTTC; CDR3aa: CASSVASGEGAEQFF; v_gene: TRBV9; j_gene: TRBJ2-1; d_gene: NA; abundance: NA
CDR3nt: TGCAGCGTTGAAGACCTTGTCTGGGACAGGGAAGGGTTCTTCTTCGGCTACACCTTC; CDR3aa: CSVEDLVWDREGFFFGYTF; v_gene: TRBV29-1; j_gene: TRBJ1-2; d_gene: TRBD1; abundance: NA
CDR3nt: TGTGCCAGCAGCCTGACTAGCGGGAGTACTGGCAATGAGCAGTTCTTC; CDR3aa: CASSLTSGSTGNEQFF; v_gene: TRBV7-8; j_gene: TRBJ2-1; d_gene: TRBD2; abundance: NA
CDR3nt: TGTGCCAGCAGCTCCCCCGGGGGGGCCGGGAATGAGCAGTTCTTC; CDR3aa: CASSSPGGAGNEQFF; v_gene: TRBV7-3; j_gene: TRBJ2-1; d_gene: TRBD2; abundance: NA
CDR3nt: TGTGCCAGCTCACCACCGAGTCTCACCATCTATGGCTACACCTTC; CDR3aa: CASSPPSLTIYGYTF; v_gene: TRBV18; j_gene: TRBJ1-2; d_gene: NA; abundance: NA
CDR3nt: TGTGCCAGCAGCTTAGCTTTACTCCACTACGAGCAGTACTTC; CDR3aa: CASSLALLHYEQYF; v_gene: TRBV7-9; j_gene: TRBJ2-7; d_gene: NA; abundance: few
CDR3nt: TGTGCCAGCAGCTGGGAGGTGGATGAGCAGTTCTTC; CDR3aa: CASSWEVDEQFF; v_gene: TRBV7-9; j_gene: TRBJ2-1; d_gene: NA; abundance: NA
CDR3nt: TGTGCCAGCAGGGACATCAAAGGGACAGGGAAGAATGAGCAGTTCTTC; CDR3aa: CASRDIKGTGKNEQFF; v_gene: TRBV14; j_gene: TRBJ2-1; d_gene: TRBD1; abundance: NA
CDR3nt: TGTGCCATCACGGGTGGTCAGGGAGGAGGCACCGGGGAGCTGTTTTTT; CDR3aa: CAITGGQGGGTGELFF; v_gene: TRBV10-3; j_gene: TRBJ2-2; d_gene: NA; abundance: NA
CDR3nt: TGTGCCAGCAGCTTAGCGGACAGGGGAACCTACGAGCAGTACTTC; CDR3aa: CASSLADRGTYEQYF; v_gene: TRBV7-8; j_gene: TRBJ2-7; d_gene: TRBD1; abundance: NA
CDR3nt: TGTGCCAGCGACGCGGGGGGGCTTCAGGGGACCGGGGAGCTGTTTTTT; CDR3aa: CASDAGGLQGTGELFF; v_gene: TRBV28; j_gene: TRBJ2-2; d_gene: TRBD2; abundance: NA
CDR3nt: TGTGCCTGGAGTGTCAGAGCGAATGGCTACACCTTC; CDR3aa: CAWSVRANGYTF; v_gene: TRBV30; j_gene: TRBJ1-2; d_gene: NA; abundance: NA
CDR3nt: TGTGCCAGCAGCTTAGTGCAGGGCGGGGCTGAAGCTTTCTTT; CDR3aa: CASSLVQGGAEAFF; v_gene: TRBV7-9; j_gene: TRBJ1-1; d_gene: NA; abundance: few
CDR3nt: TGTGCCAGCAGCTTAACTCAAGACTCTGGAAACACCATATATTTT; CDR3aa: CASSLTQDSGNTIYF; v_gene: TRBV7-9; j_gene: TRBJ1-3; d_gene: NA; abundance: few
CDR3nt: TGTGCCAGCAGCTTGATGGGGCGAGACACAGATACGCAGTATTTT; CDR3aa: CASSLMGRDTDTQYF; v_gene: TRBV5-6; j_gene: TRBJ2-3; d_gene: NA; abundance: once
CDR3nt: TGTGCCAGCAGCTTGGGCGGTGTCAATCAGCCCCAGCATTTT; CDR3aa: CASSLGGVNQPQHF; v_gene: TRBV5-4; j_gene: TRBJ1-5; d_gene: NA; abundance: few
CDR3nt: TGCGCCAGCAGCTTGAGTGGAGTACGTGACAATCAGCCCCAGCATTTT; CDR3aa: CASSLSGVRDNQPQHF; v_gene: TRBV5-1; j_gene: TRBJ1-5; d_gene: NA; abundance: NA
CDR3nt: TGTGCCAGCAGCGTAGACGGCAGGACTAACACTGAAGCTTTCTTT; CDR3aa: CASSVDGRTNTEAFF; v_gene: TRBV9; j_gene: TRBJ1-1; d_gene: NA; abundance: once
CDR3nt: TGTGCCAGCAGCGGGGTTGGGAGTCGGGAGCCCCAGCATTTT; CDR3aa: CASSGVGSREPQHF; v_gene: TRBV2; j_gene: TRBJ1-5; d_gene: NA; abundance: NA
CDR3nt: TGCAGCGTTGAGGGAGGGGTCACAGATACGCAGTATTTT; CDR3aa: CSVEGGVTDTQYF; v_gene: TRBV29-1; j_gene: TRBJ2-3; d_gene: TRBD2; abundance: NA
CDR3nt: TGCGCCAGCAGCTTGAGCAACAGGGCCCAAGAGACCCAGTACTTC; CDR3aa: CASSLSNRAQETQYF; v_gene: TRBV5-1; j_gene: TRBJ2-5; d_gene: NA; abundance: NA
CDR3nt: TGTGCCAGTAGTATAGGGTACAGGGGGCAACGCAATCAGCCCCAGCATTTT; CDR3aa: CASSIGYRGQRNQPQHF; v_gene: TRBV19; j_gene: TRBJ1-5; d_gene: TRBD1; abundance: NA
CDR3nt: TGTGCCAGTCAACCGGGACAGGGGGCCCTCGGCTATGGCTACACCTTC; CDR3aa: CASQPGQGALGYGYTF; v_gene: TRBV19; j_gene: TRBJ1-2; d_gene: TRBD1; abundance: NA
CDR3nt: TGTGCCAGCCATCCGGGGTCTAGGAATGAAAAACTGTTTTTT; CDR3aa: CASHPGSRNEKLFF; v_gene: TRBV27; j_gene: TRBJ1-4; d_gene: NA; abundance: few
CDR3nt: TGTGCCAGCAGTCAGGACAGGGGGTCACCCCTCCACTTT; CDR3aa: CASSQDRGSPLHF; v_gene: TRBV6-5; j_gene: TRBJ1-6; d_gene: TRBD1; abundance: NA